The table lists the clone carrying this T cell receptor beta chain with a few counts. The time point: newly diagnosed GD, antithyroid drugs for less than 3 months. Extracted RNA from PBMCs served as the source of the TCR library. This entry is derived from a study of regulatory T cells in long-lasting Graves disease. CDR3 regions were amplified by Arm-PCR using iRepertoire HTBI primers to build TCR beta libraries. Each CDR3 protein gets one entry after TCRdb re-called the multiplex PCR reads with MiXCR. The data show under 400,000 distinct CDR3 sequences, 16% seen once. Germline values: CDR1 SGHRS, CDR2 YFSETQ. The CDR3 is made up of 13 amino acids. The germline V and J ends were trimmed by 0 bases and 8 bases, with 9 bases remaining between them. These same data were also listed under a study on T cells in Graves' hyperthyroidism and ophthalmopathy. That study adds: Onset of ophthalmopathy came a median around 7.1 months after the model predicted it.

The specimen comprised peripheral blood mononuclear cells (PBMCs), sampled at new diagnosis, from a patient treated with antithyroid drugs. The source of this sequence is a man in his forties with Graves disease. The chain couples TRBV5-1 to TRBJ2-1; perhaps D is TRBD1 or TRBD2 (5 bases each). The DNA for the CDR3 is TGCGCCAGCAGCTTGGGTGGGGACGATGAGCAGTTCTTC. Protein sequence: CASSLGGDDEQFF. The entire variable domain, with the rest obtained from reference TRBV5-1 and TRBJ2-1, is as follows: KAGVTQTPRYLIKTRGQQVTLSCSPISGHRSVSWYQQTPGQGLQFLFEYFSETQRNKGNFPGRFSGRQFSNSRSEMNVSTLELGDSALYLCASSLGGDDEQFFGPGTRLTVL.